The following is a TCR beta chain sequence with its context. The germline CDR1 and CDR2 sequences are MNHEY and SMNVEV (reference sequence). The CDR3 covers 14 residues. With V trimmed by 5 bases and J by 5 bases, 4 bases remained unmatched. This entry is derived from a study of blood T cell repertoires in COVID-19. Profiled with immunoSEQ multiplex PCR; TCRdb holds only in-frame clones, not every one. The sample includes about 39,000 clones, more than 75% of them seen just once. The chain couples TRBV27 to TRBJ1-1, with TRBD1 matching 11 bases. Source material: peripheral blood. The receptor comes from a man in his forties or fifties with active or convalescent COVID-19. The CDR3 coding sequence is TGTGCCAGCAGTGCCGGACAGGGGGCAACTGAAGCTTTCTTT. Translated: CASSAGQGATEAFF.